These T cell receptor beta chains were read from a single sample in a study of blood T cell repertoires in COVID-19. Some clones are missing from TCRdb's copy, which holds only in-frame ones; the method was immunoSEQ multiplex PCR. The data contain roughly 300,000 clones, roughly 88% of them singletons. Sequencing was performed on peripheral blood. The receptor source for this set is a woman aged 45-59 years with acute or convalescent COVID-19. The CDR3 runs from the conserved cysteine through the conserved F or W. A D gene is named only where the DNA matches it firmly. Clone size is not always given. Where it is, it says once, few, many or a class for expanded clones.

size,V,D,J,CDR3
.,TRBV5-1,.,TRBJ1-2,CASSLVAGSNYGYTF
.,TRBV4-1,TRBD2,TRBJ2-1,CASSRGTSGIVVQFF
.,TRBV6-5,TRBD1,TRBJ1-2,CASSLRQGGGYTF
few,TRBV5-6,TRBD1,TRBJ1-2,CASSLGRGTGNGYTF
.,TRBV5-1,TRBD1,TRBJ1-4,CASSQTGATNEKLFF
.,TRBV3-1/TRBV3-2,.,TRBJ1-6,CASSPTGRDSPLHF
once,TRBV7-9,TRBD1,TRBJ1-1,CASSLARGFRGTEAFF
.,TRBV5-5,.,TRBJ2-3,CASSLGHASTDTQYF
.,TRBV28,TRBD1,TRBJ1-2,CASYSNPGQPSNYGYTF
.,TRBV18,TRBD1,TRBJ1-3,CASFAGQAISGNTIYF
once,TRBV18,TRBD2,TRBJ2-3,CASSLAHSGLAGSTDTQYF
.,TRBV11-2,.,TRBJ1-2,CASSMTREGGYTF
.,TRBV5-4,TRBD1,TRBJ1-2,CASSWGQGYYTF
.,TRBV29-1,.,TRBJ1-1,CSVVGGSAEAFF
.,TRBV28,.,TRBJ1-1,CASSLKGSEAFF
.,TRBV9,.,TRBJ2-1,CASSGAGIRNEQFF
.,TRBV19,TRBD2,TRBJ2-1,CASSGREWFRNEQFF
.,TRBV7-9,.,TRBJ1-2,CASSPEGRYVYGYTF
.,TRBV5-1,TRBD1,TRBJ2-5,CASSNLGTGAARYF
.,TRBV7-7,TRBD2,TRBJ2-2,CASSLVTSGSTGELFF
few,TRBV5-6,.,TRBJ1-3,CASSLPADSSGNTIYF
few,TRBV3-1/TRBV3-2,.,TRBJ1-2,CASSQGVQGRRYGYTF
.,TRBV4-2,TRBD2,TRBJ2-5,CASSQDLASGLQETQYF
once,TRBV19,TRBD2,TRBJ2-1,CASGGGYNEQFF
.,TRBV6-5,.,TRBJ1-2,CASSYIANEYGYTF
.,TRBV7-3,TRBD1,TRBJ2-5,CASSWTGHQETQYF
.,TRBV6-2/TRBV6-3,.,TRBJ2-2,CASSYLTGFTGELFF
.,TRBV7-3,.,TRBJ2-3,CASSLSSTVTDTQYF
.,TRBV29-1,.,TRBJ2-7,CSVEEGSKRDEQYF
.,TRBV13,TRBD1,TRBJ1-2,CASATGGYGYTF
.,TRBV28,TRBD1,TRBJ1-5,CASSLRLRTGVQPQHF